A selection of T cell receptor beta chains follows, all from one sample in a study of blood T cells in healthy people across ages. From the 5' RACE reads, TCRdb called clonotypes with MiXCR, one entry per CDR3 protein. The sample yields about 1.6 million distinct CDR3 sequences, roughly 32% seen once. The sample taken for sequencing was blood. The receptor source for this set is a woman in her 30s in good health. The CDR3 runs from the conserved cysteine through the conserved F or W. The D gene is left open where the match is weak. Not every row has a clone size; where given, it reads once, few, many or a size class.

j_gene | abundance | v_gene | d_gene | CDR3nt | CDR3aa
TRBJ2-1 | - | TRBV6-4 | TRBD1 | TGTGCCAGCAGTGACTCGACAGGGGGCTCCTACAATGAGCAGTTCTTC | CASSDSTGGSYNEQFF
TRBJ1-1 | - | TRBV7-9 | - | TGTTCCAGCAGGGGACAACCGAACACTGAAGCTTTCTTT | CSSRGQPNTEAFF
TRBJ2-5 | few | TRBV6-5 | - | TGTGCCAGCAGTTACTCTGCGTACCAAGAGACCCAGTACTTC | CASSYSAYQETQYF
TRBJ2-2 | - | TRBV11-2 | TRBD2 | TGTGTCAGCAGCCTTAGCGGGAGGGACCATGGCGGGGAGCTGTTTTTT | CVSSLSGRDHGGELFF
TRBJ2-3 | many | TRBV7-9 | - | TGTGCCAGCAGCTCTAGAGGGACTAGCACAGATACGCAGTATTTT | CASSSRGTSTDTQYF
TRBJ2-7 | - | TRBV21-1 | - | TGTGCCAGCAGCAACGGGACGCGGCAGTACTTC | CASSNGTRQYF
TRBJ2-3 | many | TRBV29-1 | TRBD2 | TGCAGCGTTGAACGCCCTCGGCGAGCGGGAGTAGATACGCAGTATTTT | CSVERPRRAGVDTQYF
TRBJ2-3 | - | TRBV3-1 | - | TGTGCCAGCAGCCAAGATCTTGTGAGAACCACAGATACGCAGTATTTT | CASSQDLVRTTDTQYF
TRBJ2-7 | - | TRBV7-6 | - | TGTGCCAGCAGCGACAGACGCATCGAGCAGTACTTC | CASSDRRIEQYF
TRBJ2-1 | - | TRBV27 | TRBD2 | TGTGCCAGCAGTTTATCCCTAGCGGGGACCAATGAGCAGTTCTTC | CASSLSLAGTNEQFF
TRBJ2-3 | few | TRBV20-1 | TRBD2 | TGCAGTGCTAGAGATAGAGAGCGGGAGTACACAGATACGCAGTATTTT | CSARDREREYTDTQYF
TRBJ2-1 | few | TRBV5-5 | - | TGTGCCAGCAGCACTGGGGTAGCGACCTACAATGAGCAGTTCTTC | CASSTGVATYNEQFF
TRBJ2-3 | few | TRBV20-1 | TRBD2 | TGCAGTGCTAGCGTTGGACTAGCGGCTGATACGCAGTATTTT | CSASVGLAADTQYF
TRBJ2-1 | - | TRBV10-3 | TRBD1 | TGTGCCACCGCGGCCGGGACAGCGTACAATGAGCAGTTCTTC | CATAAGTAYNEQFF
TRBJ2-1 | few | TRBV7-9 | TRBD2 | TGTGCCAGCAACACTAGCGGGCCCTCCTACAATGAGCAGTTCTTC | CASNTSGPSYNEQFF
TRBJ2-7 | - | TRBV12-3/TRBV12-4 | - | TGTGCCAGCAGTCCTCCTGGTGGGCCCGAGCAGTACTTC | CASSPPGGPEQYF
TRBJ2-3 | - | TRBV7-2 | - | TGTGCCAGCAGCTTAGTTGCGGTACCTGCGGGGGATACGCAGTATTTT | CASSLVAVPAGDTQYF